A single sample is the source of the 17 T cell receptor beta chains below, sequenced in a study of regulatory T cells in long-lasting Graves disease. Time point reported: newly diagnosed GD, antithyroid drugs for less than 3 months. Researchers made the TCR library from RNA that was extracted from PBMCs. CDR3 regions were amplified by Arm-PCR using iRepertoire HTBI primers to build TCR beta libraries. TCRdb fed the multiplex PCR reads into MiXCR, producing one record per CDR3 protein. The sample consists of under 450,000 distinct CDR3 sequences, around 15% of them appearing once. This same sample was also taken into another study, of T cells in Graves' hyperthyroidism and ophthalmopathy.

The specimen was peripheral blood mononuclear cells (PBMCs), collected at new diagnosis, from a patient treated with antithyroid drugs. These receptors all come from a woman under 30 with Graves disease.

This clonotype was counted between two and nine times. The chain couples TRBV6-1 to TRBJ1-1; the D is unclear. Germline V CDR1 and CDR2: MNHNS, SASEGT. V was cut by 5 bases and J by 0 bases, with 7 bases left in between. The length of the CDR3 is 13 residues. The CDR3 here is CASSLKVNTEAFF. The DNA for the CDR3 is TGTGCCAGCAGTCTCAAGGTGAACACTGAAGCTTTCTTT.

This clonotype has a handful of counts. The chain is built from TRBV9 and TRBJ1-3; no firm D call. This CDR3 is 11 amino acids long. V dropped 3 bases and J dropped 8 bases, with 6 bases sitting between them. The germline V gene encodes CDR1 SGDLS and CDR2 YYNGEE. The CDR3 DNA follows: TGTGCCAGCAGCGCTGGGGACACCATATATTTT. Protein product: CASSAGDTIYF.

This clonotype showed up just a few times. The rearrangement links TRBV19 to TRBJ2-3; D is uncertain. The CDR3 covers 11 residues. The V end was cut by 3 bases, the J end by 6 bases, with 4 bases between. The germline gives CDR1 LNHDA, CDR2 SQIVND (reference sequence). CDR3 amino acids: CASSIWDTQYF. In DNA form, the CDR3 reads TGTGCCAGTAGTATTTGGGATACGCAGTATTTT.

CDR3 DNA sequence: TGCAGTGTCTTCGACAGGACAAACACTGAAGCTTTCTTT. Protein product: CSVFDRTNTEAFF. V is TRBV20-1 and J is TRBJ1-1; D might be TRBD1 (6 bases). With 7 bases removed from V and 2 bases from J, the gap between germline ends came to 14 bases. Per the germline V gene, CDR1 is DFQATT and CDR2 is SNEGSKA (reference sequence). CDR3 length: 13 amino acids.

The V and J genes are TRBV19 and TRBJ2-3, with D hard to call. Deletions cut 0 bases from V and 5 bases from J, with 6 bases between. Germline assignment: CDR1 LNHDA and CDR2 SQIVND (reference sequence). The CDR3 totals 13 residues. For the CDR3, the DNA is TGTGCCAGTAGTATAGATCGTGGAGATACGCAGTATTTT. Amino acids: CASSIDRGDTQYF.

Concerning this clonotype itself: The junction does not match germline at one end; this may be a read error. This chain uses TRBV20-1 with TRBJ2-1; a weak D match, TRBD1 (6 bases). Germline-derived CDR1 and CDR2 are DFQATT and SNEGSKA (reference sequence). CDR3 length equals 11 residues. The CDR3 here is CSARDRHEQFF. CDR3 in DNA: TGCAGTGCTCGAGACAGGCATGAGCAGTTCTTC.

This clonotype showed up many times. CDR3 sequence reads: CSARDYRGRDQPQHF. The CDR3 DNA reads as TGCAGTGCTAGAGATTATCGGGGGCGCGATCAGCCCCAGCATTTT. This chain joins TRBV20-1 and TRBJ1-5; tentative D call: TRBD1 (6 bases). CDR3 length: 15 residues. Germline values: CDR1 DFQATT, CDR2 SNEGSKA (reference sequence). With 0 bases removed from V and 5 bases from J, the gap between germline ends came to 14 bases.

The rearrangement uses TRBV15 and TRBJ1-3; D remains ambiguous. Germline values: CDR1 LNHNV, CDR2 YYDKDF (reference sequence). V lost 3 bases and J lost 6, with 9 bases in between. There are 13 residues in the CDR3. CDR3: CATSSGSENTIYF. CDR3 in DNA: TGTGCCACCAGCAGCGGTTCGGAAAACACCATATATTTT.

The chain joins TRBV18 to TRBJ1-2, with D uncertain. The CDR3 totals 14 residues. V lost 3 bases to trimming and J lost 8 bases, with 16 bases between them. The germline V gene encodes CDR1 KGHSH and CDR2 LQKENI. The CDR3 region is CASSPTTLTGGYTF. CDR3 nucleotide sequence: TGTGCCAGCTCACCTACGACCCTGACGGGCGGCTACACCTTC.

This clonotype was recorded at least ten times. The V gene is TRBV3-1, the J gene TRBJ2-1, with TRBD2 matching over 13 bases. The CDR3 covers 12 residues. Per germline, CDR1 LGHDT and CDR2 YNNKEL (reference sequence). The V segment lost 5 bases and the J segment 16 bases; nucleotides outside the gene matches: 5. The CDR3 DNA is TGTGCCAGCAGCACGGGACTAGCGGGACCTTTCTTC. This translates into CASSTGLAGPFF.

With regard to this clonotype: This may stem from a read error, because a much larger clone lies one nucleotide away. J is TRBJ1-1 and V is TRBV12-3 or TRBV12-4, with a weak D call TRBD1 (5 bases). This CDR3 region has 13 residues. This CDR3 is CAGSRGVATEAFF. The CDR3 DNA is TGTGCCGGCAGTCGAGGGGTGGCCACTGAAGCTTTCTTT.

Many counts were recorded for this clonotype. The rearrangement uses TRBV7-6 and TRBJ1-3; unclear D gene. This CDR3 spans 15 amino acids. Trimming left V 8 bases short and J 2 bases short, with 16 bases between. From germline, CDR1 is SGHVS and CDR2 FNYEAQ. CDR3 nucleotides: TGTGCCAGCGCTCCCCAAGGGCCGGCTGGAAACACCATATATTTT. It translates to CASAPQGPAGNTIYF.

In this sample, this clonotype turned up many times. The V gene is TRBV30, the J gene TRBJ2-2; 8 nucleotides agree with TRBD2. The CDR3 covers 16 residues. Germline CDR1 and CDR2: GTSNPN and SVGIG (reference sequence). Losses at the gene ends were 0 bases for V and 3 bases for J; bases not matched to a gene: 6. The CDR3 loop reads CAWSVRGLVDTGELFF. CDR3 sequence (DNA): TGTGCCTGGAGTGTTAGGGGACTAGTCGACACCGGGGAGCTGTTTTTT.

The DNA of the CDR3 is TGTGCCACCAGTCCCGGGGGGCAGGGGACAGATACGCAGTATTTT. It translates to CATSPGGQGTDTQYF. The chain employs TRBV24-1 and TRBJ2-3, with D possibly matching TRBD2 (7 bases). CDR1 and CDR2 from the germline V gene are KGHDR and SFDVKD. The CDR3 totals 15 residues. The V end was cut by 6 bases, the J end by 3 bases, with 15 bases between.

This clonotype was detected many times. Germline is not matched at one junction end, which may reflect a read error. The CDR3 region has the DNA TGTGCCAGCAGCTCCGCATACGAGCAGTACTTC. Residues: CASSSAYEQYF. The chain combines TRBV5-1 with TRBJ2-7; unclear D gene. Germline V gives CDR1 SGHRS, CDR2 YFSETQ. The CDR3 consists of 11 residues.

This chain joins TRBV29-1 and TRBJ2-2; possibly TRBD1 or TRBD2 for D (5 bases each). There are 15 residues in the CDR3. The germline gives CDR1 SQVTM, CDR2 ANQGSEA. Trimming took off 5 bases at V and 5 bases at J, with 18 bases between the two ends. The CDR3 coding sequence is TGCAGCGTTTCCCCCATTGGGGGTGAAACCGGGGAGCTGTTTTTT. Its translation is CSVSPIGGETGELFF.

This clonotype was observed a handful of times. This rearrangement joins TRBV7-2 to TRBJ2-5, with 10 nucleotides matching TRBD2. This CDR3 comprises 15 residues. V trimming: 1 base; J trimming: 5 bases; junction bases outside the gene matches: 4. Germline V gene data show CDR1 as SGHTA and CDR2 as FQGNSA. The CDR3 DNA follows: TGTGCCAGCAGCTTAGTACATAGCGGGGGGGAGACCCAGTACTTC. Encoded protein: CASSLVHSGGETQYF.